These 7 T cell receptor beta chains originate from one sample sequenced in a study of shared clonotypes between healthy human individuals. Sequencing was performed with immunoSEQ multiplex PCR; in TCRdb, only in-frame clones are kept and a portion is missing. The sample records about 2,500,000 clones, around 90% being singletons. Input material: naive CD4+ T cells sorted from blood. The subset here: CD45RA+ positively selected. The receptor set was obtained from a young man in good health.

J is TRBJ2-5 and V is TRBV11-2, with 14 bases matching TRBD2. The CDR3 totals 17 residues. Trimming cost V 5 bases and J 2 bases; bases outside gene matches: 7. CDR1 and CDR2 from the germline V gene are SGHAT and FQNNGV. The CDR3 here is CASSRLAGGRKQETQYF. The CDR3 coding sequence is TGTGCCAGCAGCCGACTAGCGGGGGGGAGAAAACAAGAGACCCAGTACTTC.

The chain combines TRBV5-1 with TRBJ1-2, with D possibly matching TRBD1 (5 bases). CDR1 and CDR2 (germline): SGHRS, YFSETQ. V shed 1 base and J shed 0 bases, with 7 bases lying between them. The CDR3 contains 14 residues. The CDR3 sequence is CASSLRGSNYGYTF. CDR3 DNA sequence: TGCGCCAGCAGCTTGCGGGGCTCTAACTATGGCTACACCTTC.

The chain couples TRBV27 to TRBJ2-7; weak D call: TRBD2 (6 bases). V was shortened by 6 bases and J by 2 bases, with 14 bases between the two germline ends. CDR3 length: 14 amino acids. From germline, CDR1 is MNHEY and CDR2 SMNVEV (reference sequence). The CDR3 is CASSRAGTAYEQYF. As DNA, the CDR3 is TGTGCCAGCAGCCGAGCGGGCACCGCCTACGAGCAGTACTTC.

The DNA of the CDR3 is TGTGCCTGGAGTAGGAGCTGGAACACTGAAGCTTTCTTT. Translation: CAWSRSWNTEAFF. The rearrangement joins TRBV30 to TRBJ1-1, with no clear D. Per the germline V gene, CDR1 is GTSNPN and CDR2 is SVGIG (reference sequence). Trimming took off 2 bases at V and 1 base at J, with 8 bases between the two ends. There are 13 residues in the CDR3.

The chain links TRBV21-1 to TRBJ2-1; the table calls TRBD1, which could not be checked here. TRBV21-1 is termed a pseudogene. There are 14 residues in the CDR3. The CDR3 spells CASSTRDSYNEQFF. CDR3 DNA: TGTGCCAGCAGCACCAGGGATTCCTACAATGAGCAGTTCTTC.

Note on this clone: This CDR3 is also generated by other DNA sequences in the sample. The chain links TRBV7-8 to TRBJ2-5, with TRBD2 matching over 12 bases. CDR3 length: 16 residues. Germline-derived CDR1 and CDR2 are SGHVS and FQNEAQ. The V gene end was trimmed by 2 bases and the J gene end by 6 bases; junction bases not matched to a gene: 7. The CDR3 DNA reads TGTGCCAGCAGCTTATCTAGCGGGGGGGCGCGAAAGACCCAGTACTTC. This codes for CASSLSSGGARKTQYF. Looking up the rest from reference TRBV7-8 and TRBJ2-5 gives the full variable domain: GAGVSQSPRYKVAKRGQDVALRCDPISGHVSLFWYQQALGQGPEFLTYFQNEAQLDKSGLPSDRFFAERPEGSVSTLKIQRTQQEDSAVYLCASSLSSGGARKTQYFGPGTRLLVL.

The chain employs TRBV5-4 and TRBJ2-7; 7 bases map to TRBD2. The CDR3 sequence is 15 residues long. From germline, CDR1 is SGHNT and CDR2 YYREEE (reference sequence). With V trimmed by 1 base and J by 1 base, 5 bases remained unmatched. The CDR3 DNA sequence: TGTGCCAGCAGCTTGAGCGGGACGGCATCCTACGAGCAGTACTTC. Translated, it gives CASSLSGTASYEQYF.